The T cell receptor beta chain under discussion was sequenced for a study of blood T cell repertoires in COVID-19. This CDR3 has 11 residues. CDR1 and CDR2 (germline): SNHLY, FYNNEI. V was cut by 6 bases and J by 10 bases, with 12 bases left in between. Generated by immunoSEQ multiplex PCR, the TCRdb table keeps only in-frame clones and is missing some. The sample lists 250,000 or so clones; about four fifths were seen once. Those designated as exposed participants met a COVID-19 case within 2 weeks before study entry. The chain carries TRBV2 and TRBJ1-2, with D hard to call. The sequence was collected from a woman in her forties who had been exposed to COVID-19. The sample consisted of PBMCs or T cells enriched from blood (not recorded which). The CDR3 region has the DNA TGTGCCAGCAGCCCCCAGATCCCCTACACCTTC. It codes for CASSPQIPYTF.